This T cell receptor beta chain was obtained from a study of cytomegalovirus exposure and HLA in healthy donors. Study details: A prior analysis found 100 million to 140 million unique TCR beta sequences from roughly 180 million T cells.

Per the germline V gene, CDR1 is SGHNT and CDR2 is YYREEE (reference sequence). Trimming shortened V by 2 bases and J by 3 bases, and 10 bases separated the two germline ends. The CDR3 runs to 14 residues. As concerns this clone: No antigen is known for it.

Points from the study as a whole: Some V segments could not be told apart, so they were left out, TRBV6-2 and TRBV6-3 among them. It was about 150 TCR beta chains that were listed as cytomegalovirus-associated.

The PCR contained 60 Vbeta and 13 Jbeta primers. Source study methods: An analysis performed later counted about 80 million unique TCR beta chains (roughly 11 million of them shared). The protocol was immunoSEQ multiplex PCR, while the TCRdb copy is restricted to in-frame clones and leaves out a portion. Clone size and the V and J calls come from that table; the DNA yielded D and trimming. The table records about 91,000 clones, 69% of them present only once. The receptor's source is a female donor in good health and CMV-seronegative. Material: PBMCs. The genes are TRBV5-4 and TRBJ2-3; tentatively, D is TRBD1 (5 bases). The CDR3 region has the DNA TGTGCCAGCAGCTTTTTGACAGAGACAGATACGCAGTATTTT. It is translated as CASSFLTETDTQYF.